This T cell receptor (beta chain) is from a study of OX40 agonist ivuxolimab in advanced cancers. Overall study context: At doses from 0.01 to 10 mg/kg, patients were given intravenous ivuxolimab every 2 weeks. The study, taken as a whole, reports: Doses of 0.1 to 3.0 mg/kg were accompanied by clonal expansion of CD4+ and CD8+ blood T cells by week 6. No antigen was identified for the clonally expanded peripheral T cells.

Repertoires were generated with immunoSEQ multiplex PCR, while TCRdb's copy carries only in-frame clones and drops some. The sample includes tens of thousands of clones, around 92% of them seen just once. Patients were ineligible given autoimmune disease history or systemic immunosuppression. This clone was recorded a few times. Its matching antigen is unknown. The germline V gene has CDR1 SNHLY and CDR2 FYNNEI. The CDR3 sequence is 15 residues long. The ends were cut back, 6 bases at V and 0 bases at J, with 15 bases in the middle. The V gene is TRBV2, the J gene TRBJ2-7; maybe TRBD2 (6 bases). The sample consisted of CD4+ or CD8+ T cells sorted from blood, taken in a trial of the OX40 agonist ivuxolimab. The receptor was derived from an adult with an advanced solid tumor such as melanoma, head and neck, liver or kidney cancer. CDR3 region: CASRPGTRSSYEQYF. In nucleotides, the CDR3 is TGTGCCAGCAGACCCGGGACTCGCAGCTCCTACGAGCAGTACTTC.